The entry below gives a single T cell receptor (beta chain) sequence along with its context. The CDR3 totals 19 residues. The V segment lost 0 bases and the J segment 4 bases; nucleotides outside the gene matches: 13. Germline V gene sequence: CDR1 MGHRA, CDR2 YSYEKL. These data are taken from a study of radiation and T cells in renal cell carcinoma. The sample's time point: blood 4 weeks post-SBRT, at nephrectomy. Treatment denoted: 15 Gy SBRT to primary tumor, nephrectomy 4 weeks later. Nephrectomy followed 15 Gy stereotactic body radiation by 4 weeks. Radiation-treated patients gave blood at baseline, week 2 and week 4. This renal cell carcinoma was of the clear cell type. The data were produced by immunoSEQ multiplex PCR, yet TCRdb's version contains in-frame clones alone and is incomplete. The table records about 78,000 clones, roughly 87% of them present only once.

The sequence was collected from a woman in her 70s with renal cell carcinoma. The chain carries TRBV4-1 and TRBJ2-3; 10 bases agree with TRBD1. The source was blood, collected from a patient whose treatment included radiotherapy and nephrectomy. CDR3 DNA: TGCGCCAGCAGCCAAGATGCCCATTGGGACAGGGGTTGGGCAGATACGCAGTATTTT. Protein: CASSQDAHWDRGWADTQYF.